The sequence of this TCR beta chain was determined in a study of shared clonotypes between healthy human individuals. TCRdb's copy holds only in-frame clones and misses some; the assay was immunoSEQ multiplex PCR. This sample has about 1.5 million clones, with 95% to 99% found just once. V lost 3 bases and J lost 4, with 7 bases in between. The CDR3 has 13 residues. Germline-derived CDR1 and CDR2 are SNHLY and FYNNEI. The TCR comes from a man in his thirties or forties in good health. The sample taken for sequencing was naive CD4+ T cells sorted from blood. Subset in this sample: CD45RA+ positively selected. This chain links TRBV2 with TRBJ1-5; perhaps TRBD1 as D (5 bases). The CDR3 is CASSEGVNQPQHF. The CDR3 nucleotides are TGTGCCAGCAGTGAGGGGGTGAATCAGCCCCAGCATTTT.